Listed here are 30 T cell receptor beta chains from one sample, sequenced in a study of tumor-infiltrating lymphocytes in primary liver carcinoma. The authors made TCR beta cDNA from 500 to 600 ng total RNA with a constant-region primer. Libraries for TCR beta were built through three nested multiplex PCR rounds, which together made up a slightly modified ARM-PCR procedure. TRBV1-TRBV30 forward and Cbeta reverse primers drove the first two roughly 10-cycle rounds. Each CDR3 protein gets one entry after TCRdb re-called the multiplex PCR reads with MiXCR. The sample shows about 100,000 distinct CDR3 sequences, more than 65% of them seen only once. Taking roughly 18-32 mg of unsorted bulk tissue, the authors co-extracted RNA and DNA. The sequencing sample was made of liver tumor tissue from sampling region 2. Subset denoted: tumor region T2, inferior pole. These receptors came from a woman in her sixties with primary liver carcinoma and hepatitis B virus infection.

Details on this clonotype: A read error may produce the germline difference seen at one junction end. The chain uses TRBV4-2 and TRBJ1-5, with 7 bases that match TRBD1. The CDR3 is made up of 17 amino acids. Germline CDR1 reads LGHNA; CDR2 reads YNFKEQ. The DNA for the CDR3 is TGTGTCAGCTGCCAAGACCCCGGACAGGAGCTGGGTCAGCCCCAGCATTTT. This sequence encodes CVSCQDPGQELGQPQHF.

CDR3 nucleotide sequence: TGTGCCAGCATTCCCACGGGATATTATAATGAAAAACTGTTTTTT. It is translated as CASIPTGYYNEKLFF. This sequence joins TRBV28 and TRBJ1-4; D not certain. Between the trimmed V and J ends, which lost 7 bases and 4 bases, there was a span of 16 bases. Germline V gene lookup returns CDR1 MDHEN and CDR2 SYDVKM. The CDR3 covers 15 residues.

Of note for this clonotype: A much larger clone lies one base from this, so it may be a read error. As DNA, the CDR3 is TGTGCCAGCAACCTCCCGGGACAGGGAAACTATGACTACACCTTC. Protein: CASNLPGQGNYDYTF. The chain employs TRBV28 and TRBJ1-2; 9 nucleotides match TRBD1. CDR1 MDHEN and CDR2 SYDVKM come from the germline V gene. The CDR3 is 15 residues long.

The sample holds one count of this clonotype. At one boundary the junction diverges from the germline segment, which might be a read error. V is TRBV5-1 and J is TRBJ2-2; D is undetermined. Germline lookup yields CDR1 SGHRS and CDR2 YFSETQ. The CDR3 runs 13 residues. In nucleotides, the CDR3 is TGCGCCAGCCGCTTGGGTGAGGCCGGGGAGCTGTTTTTT. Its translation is CASRLGEAGELFF. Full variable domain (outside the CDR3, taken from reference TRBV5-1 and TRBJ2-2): KAGVTQTPRYLIKTRGQQVTLSCSPISGHRSVSWYQQTPGQGLQFLFEYFSETQRNKGNFPGRFSGRQFSNSRSEMNVSTLELGDSALYLCASRLGEAGELFFGEGSRLTVL.

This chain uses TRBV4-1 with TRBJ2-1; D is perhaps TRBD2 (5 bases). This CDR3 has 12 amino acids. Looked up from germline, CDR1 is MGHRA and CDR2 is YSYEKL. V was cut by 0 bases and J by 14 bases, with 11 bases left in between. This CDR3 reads CASSQEEERKFF. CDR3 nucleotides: TGCGCCAGCAGCCAAGAGGAGGAGAGAAAGTTCTTC.

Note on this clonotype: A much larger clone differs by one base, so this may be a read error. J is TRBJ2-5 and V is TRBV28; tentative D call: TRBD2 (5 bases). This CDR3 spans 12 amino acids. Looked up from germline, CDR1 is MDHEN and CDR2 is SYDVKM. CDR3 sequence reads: CASGLIQEAQYF. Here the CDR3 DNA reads TGTGCCAGTGGACTGATCCAAGAGGCCCAGTACTTC. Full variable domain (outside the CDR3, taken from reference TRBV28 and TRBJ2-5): DVKVTQSSRYLVKRTGEKVFLECVQDMDHENMFWYRQDPGLGLRLIYFSYDVKMKEKGDIPEGYSVSREKKERFSLILESASTNQTSMYLCASGLIQEAQYFGPGTRLLVL.

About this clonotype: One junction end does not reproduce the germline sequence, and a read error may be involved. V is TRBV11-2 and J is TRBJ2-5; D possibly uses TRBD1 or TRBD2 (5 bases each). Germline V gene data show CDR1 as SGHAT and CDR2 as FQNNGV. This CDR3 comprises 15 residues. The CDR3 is CASSLRTREGDTQYF. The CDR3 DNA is TGTGCCAGCAGCTTAAGGACACGGGAAGGGGATACCCAGTATTTC.

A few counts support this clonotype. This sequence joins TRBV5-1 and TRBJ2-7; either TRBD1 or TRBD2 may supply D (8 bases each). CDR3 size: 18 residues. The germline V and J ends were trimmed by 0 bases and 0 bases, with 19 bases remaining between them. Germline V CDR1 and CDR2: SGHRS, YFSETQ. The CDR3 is CASSLGTWTGTSSYEQYF. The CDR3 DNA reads TGCGCCAGCAGCTTGGGGACTTGGACAGGGACTAGCTCCTACGAGCAGTACTTC. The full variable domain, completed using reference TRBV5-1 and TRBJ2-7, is KAGVTQTPRYLIKTRGQQVTLSCSPISGHRSVSWYQQTPGQGLQFLFEYFSETQRNKGNFPGRFSGRQFSNSRSEMNVSTLELGDSALYLCASSLGTWTGTSSYEQYFGPGTRLTVT.

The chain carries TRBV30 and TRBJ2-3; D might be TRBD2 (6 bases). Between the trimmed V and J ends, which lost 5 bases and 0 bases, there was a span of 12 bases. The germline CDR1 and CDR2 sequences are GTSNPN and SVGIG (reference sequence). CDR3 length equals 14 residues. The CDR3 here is CAWSVGTSTDTQYF. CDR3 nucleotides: TGTGCCTGGTCGGTGGGGACTAGCACAGATACGCAGTATTTT.

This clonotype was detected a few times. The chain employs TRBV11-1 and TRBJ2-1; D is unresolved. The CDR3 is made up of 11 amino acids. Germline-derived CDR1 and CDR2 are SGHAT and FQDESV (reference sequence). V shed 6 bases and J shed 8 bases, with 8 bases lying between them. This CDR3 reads CASRPYDEQFF. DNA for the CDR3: TGTGCCAGCAGGCCGTACGATGAGCAGTTCTTC.

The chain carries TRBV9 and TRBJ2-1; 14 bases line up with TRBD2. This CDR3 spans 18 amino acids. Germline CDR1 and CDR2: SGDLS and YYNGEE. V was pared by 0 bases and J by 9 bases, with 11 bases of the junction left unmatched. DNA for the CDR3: TGTGCCAGCAGCGTAGGTGGACTAGCGGGAGGTTCTATTGGTGAGCAGTTCTTC. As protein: CASSVGGLAGGSIGEQFF.

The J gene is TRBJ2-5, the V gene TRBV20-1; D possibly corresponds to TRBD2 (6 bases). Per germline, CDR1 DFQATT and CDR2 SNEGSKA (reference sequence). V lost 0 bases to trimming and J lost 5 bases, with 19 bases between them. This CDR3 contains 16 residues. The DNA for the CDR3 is TGCAGTGCTAGAGATTTGAGGAGGGGTGGGATGGAGACCCAGTACTTC. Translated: CSARDLRRGGMETQYF.

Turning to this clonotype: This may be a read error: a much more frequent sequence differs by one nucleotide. The CDR3 sequence: CPSSLMSAASHGYTF. CDR3 coding DNA: TGTCCCAGCAGCTTAATGTCGGCAGCTAGCCATGGCTACACCTTC. This chain links TRBV7-9 with TRBJ1-2, with D unresolved. Germline lookup yields CDR1 SEHNR and CDR2 FQNEAQ (reference sequence). The CDR3 consists of 15 residues.

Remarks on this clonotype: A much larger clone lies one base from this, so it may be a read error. The CDR3 region has the DNA TGTGCCGGCATTATCCGGGACAGTCCCTACGAGCAGTACTTC. It yields the protein CAGIIRDSPYEQYF. The genes are TRBV6-1 and TRBJ2-7, with 7 bases matching TRBD1. This CDR3 contains 14 residues. J gave up 2 bases and V 11 bases, and 12 bases lay outside the gene matches. Germline CDR1 is MNHNS and CDR2 is SASEGT.

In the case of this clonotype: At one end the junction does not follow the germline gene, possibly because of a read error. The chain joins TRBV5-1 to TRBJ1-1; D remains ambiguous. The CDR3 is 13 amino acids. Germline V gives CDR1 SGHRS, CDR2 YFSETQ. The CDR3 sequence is CASGIPTNTEAFF. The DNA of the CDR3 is TGTGCCAGCGGCATACCGACAAACACTGAAGCTTTCTTT.

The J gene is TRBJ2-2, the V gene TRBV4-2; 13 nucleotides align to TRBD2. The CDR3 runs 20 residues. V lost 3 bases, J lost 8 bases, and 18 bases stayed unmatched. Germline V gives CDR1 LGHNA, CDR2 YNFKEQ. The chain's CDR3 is CASSQEAARLAGGKAGELFF. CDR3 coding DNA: TGTGCCAGCAGCCAGGAGGCCGCGAGACTAGCGGGAGGAAAGGCGGGGGAGCTGTTTTTT.

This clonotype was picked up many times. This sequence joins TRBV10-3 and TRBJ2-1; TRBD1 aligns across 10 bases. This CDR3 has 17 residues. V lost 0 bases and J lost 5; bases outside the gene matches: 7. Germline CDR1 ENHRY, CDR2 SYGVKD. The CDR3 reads CAISESRTGGGDNEQFF. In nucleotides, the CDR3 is TGTGCCATCAGTGAGTCGAGGACAGGGGGAGGTGACAATGAGCAGTTCTTC.

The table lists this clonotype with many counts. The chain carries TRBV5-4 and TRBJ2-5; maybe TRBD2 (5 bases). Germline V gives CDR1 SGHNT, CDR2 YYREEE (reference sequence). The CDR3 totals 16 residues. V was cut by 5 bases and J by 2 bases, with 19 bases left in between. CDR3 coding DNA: TGTGCCAGCAGTCGTAGTGGACTGTCCGTTCAAGAGACCCAGTACTTC. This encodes CASSRSGLSVQETQYF.

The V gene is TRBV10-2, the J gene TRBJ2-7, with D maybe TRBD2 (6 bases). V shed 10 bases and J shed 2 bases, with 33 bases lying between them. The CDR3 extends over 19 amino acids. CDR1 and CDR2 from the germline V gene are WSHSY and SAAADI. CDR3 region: CAITPWGSGRNGATYEQYF. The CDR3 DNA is TGCGCCATCACTCCTTGGGGTAGTGGGAGGAACGGGGCGACCTACGAGCAGTACTTC.

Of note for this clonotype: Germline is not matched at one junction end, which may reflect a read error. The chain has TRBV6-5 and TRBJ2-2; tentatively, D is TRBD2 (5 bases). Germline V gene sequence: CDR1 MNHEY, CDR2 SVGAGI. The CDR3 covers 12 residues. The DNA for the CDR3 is TGTGCCAGCAGGGACCCGCCCTGGGAGCTGCTTTTT. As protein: CASRDPPWELLF.

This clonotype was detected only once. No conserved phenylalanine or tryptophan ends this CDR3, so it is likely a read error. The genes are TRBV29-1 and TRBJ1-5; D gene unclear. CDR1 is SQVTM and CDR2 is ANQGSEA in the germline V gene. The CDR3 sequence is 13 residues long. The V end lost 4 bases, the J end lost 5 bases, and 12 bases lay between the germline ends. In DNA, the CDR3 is TGCAGCGTTGGCCCGGGCGAGGATCAGCCCCAGCATTAT. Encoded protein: CSVGPGEDQPQHY.

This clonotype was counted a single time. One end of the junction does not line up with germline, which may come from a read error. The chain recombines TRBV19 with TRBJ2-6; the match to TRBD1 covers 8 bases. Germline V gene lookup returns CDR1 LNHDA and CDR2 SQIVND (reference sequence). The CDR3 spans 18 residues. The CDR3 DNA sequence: TGTGCCGGTAGTGGGTCACAGGGGGGCTCCTCTGGGGCCAACGTCCTGACTTTC. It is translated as CAGSGSQGGSSGANVLTF.

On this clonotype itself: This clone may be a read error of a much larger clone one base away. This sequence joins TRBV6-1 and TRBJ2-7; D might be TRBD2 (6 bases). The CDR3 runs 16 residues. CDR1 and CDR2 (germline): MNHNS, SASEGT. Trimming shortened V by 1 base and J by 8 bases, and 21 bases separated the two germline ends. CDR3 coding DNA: TGTGCCAGCAGTGAAGAGAGGGTGAGACTAGTTGTTCAGCAGTACTTC. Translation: CASSEERVRLVVQQYF.

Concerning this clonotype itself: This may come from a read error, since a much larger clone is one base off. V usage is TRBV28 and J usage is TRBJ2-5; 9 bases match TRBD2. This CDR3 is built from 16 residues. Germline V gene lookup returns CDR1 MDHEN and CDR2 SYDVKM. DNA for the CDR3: TGTGCCAGCAGCCCGACACTAGCGGGCCAGCAAGGGACCCAGTACTTC. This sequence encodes CASSPTLAGQQGTQYF.

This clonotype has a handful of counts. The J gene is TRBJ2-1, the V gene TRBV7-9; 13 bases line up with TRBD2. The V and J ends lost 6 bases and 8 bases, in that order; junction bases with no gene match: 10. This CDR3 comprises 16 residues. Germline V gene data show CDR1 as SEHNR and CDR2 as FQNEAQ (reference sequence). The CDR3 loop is CASSRPLAGGLDEQFF. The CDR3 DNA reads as TGTGCCAGCAGTCGTCCACTAGCGGGAGGGCTTGATGAGCAGTTCTTC.

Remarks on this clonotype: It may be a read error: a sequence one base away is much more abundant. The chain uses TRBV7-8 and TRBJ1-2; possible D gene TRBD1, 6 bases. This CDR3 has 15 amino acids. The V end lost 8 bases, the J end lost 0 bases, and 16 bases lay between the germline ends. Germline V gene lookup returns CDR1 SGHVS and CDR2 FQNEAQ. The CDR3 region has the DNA TGTGCCAGCGCGGGAAGACAGGACTCTAACTATGGCTACACCTTC. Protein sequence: CASAGRQDSNYGYTF.

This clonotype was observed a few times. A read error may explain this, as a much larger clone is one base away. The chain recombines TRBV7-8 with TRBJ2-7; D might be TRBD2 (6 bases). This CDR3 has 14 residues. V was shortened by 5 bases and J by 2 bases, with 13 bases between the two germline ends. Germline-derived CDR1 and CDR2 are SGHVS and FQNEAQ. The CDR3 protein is CASSPRASAYEQYF. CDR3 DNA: TGTGCCAGCAGCCCCAGGGCTAGCGCCTACGAGCAGTACTTC.

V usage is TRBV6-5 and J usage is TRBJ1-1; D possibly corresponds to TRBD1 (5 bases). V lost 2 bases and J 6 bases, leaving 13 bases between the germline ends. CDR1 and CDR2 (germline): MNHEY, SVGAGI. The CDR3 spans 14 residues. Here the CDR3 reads CASSYQRLGAEAFF. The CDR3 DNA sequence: TGTGCCAGCAGTTACCAAAGGTTGGGGGCTGAAGCTTTCTTT.

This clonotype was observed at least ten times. The CDR3 DNA follows: TGTGCCAGCAGAGGGTTTGAGACCCAGTACTTC. It specifies CASRGFETQYF. The rearrangement joins TRBV28 to TRBJ2-5; D unresolved. Trimming stripped 6 bases from V and 5 bases from J, with 7 bases between. The length of the CDR3 is 11 residues. Germline values: CDR1 MDHEN, CDR2 SYDVKM.

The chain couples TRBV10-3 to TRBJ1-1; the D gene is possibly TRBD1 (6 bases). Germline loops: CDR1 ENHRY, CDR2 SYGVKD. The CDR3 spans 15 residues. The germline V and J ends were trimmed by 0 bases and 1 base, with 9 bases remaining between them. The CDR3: CAISESPGENTEAFF. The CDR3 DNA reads TGTGCCATCAGTGAGTCCCCAGGGGAGAACACTGAAGCTTTCTTT.